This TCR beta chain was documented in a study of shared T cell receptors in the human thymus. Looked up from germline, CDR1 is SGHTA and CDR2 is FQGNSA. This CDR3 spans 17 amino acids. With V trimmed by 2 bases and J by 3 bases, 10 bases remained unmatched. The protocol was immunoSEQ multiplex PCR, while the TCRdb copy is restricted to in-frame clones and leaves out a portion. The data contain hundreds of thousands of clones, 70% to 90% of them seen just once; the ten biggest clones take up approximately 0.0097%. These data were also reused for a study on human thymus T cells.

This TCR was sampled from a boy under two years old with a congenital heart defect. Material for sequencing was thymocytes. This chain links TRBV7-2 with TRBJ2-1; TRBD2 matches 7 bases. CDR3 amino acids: CASSLTSIAGDYNEQFF. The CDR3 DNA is TGTGCCAGCAGCTTAACTTCTATTGCGGGGGACTACAATGAGCAGTTCTTC.